Below are 18 T cell receptor beta chains sequenced from a single sample in a study of cytomegalovirus exposure and HLA in healthy donors. The PCR ran on 60 Vbeta and 13 Jbeta primers. TCRdb's copy holds only in-frame clones and misses some; the assay was immunoSEQ multiplex PCR. The sample lists under 150,000 clones; 75% to 80% were seen once. The specimen sequenced was PBMCs. Receptors originate from a man aged 40-49 years in good health and CMV-seropositive.

This chain joins TRBV28 and TRBJ1-1; TRBD1 might be the D (6 bases). This CDR3 is built from 13 residues. V was pared by 10 bases and J by 1 base, with 13 bases between. Germline V CDR1 and CDR2: MDHEN, SYDVKM. As DNA, the CDR3 is TGTGCCACCCACCCAGGGGAGAACACTGAAGCTTTCTTT. Encoded protein: CATHPGENTEAFF.

This sequence joins TRBV10-3 and TRBJ1-5, with TRBD1 identical over 7 bases. The ends lost 1 base at V and 4 bases at J; junction bases unmatched: 10. The CDR3 is made up of 17 amino acids. In germline, CDR1 is ENHRY, CDR2 SYGVKD. CDR3 nucleotides: TGTGCCATCAGTGAGTTAGCCCGGGCAGGGGGGAATCAGCCCCAGCATTTT. Amino acid sequence: CAISELARAGGNQPQHF.

V usage is TRBV6-5 and J usage is TRBJ1-5, with 8 bases aligning to TRBD1. The CDR3 spans 13 residues. V shed 4 bases and J 5 bases; nucleotides not matched to a gene: 1. The germline gives CDR1 MNHEY, CDR2 SVGAGI. The CDR3 nucleotides read TGTGCCAGCAGTTTGGGACAGGATCAGCCCCAGCATTTT. Its protein is CASSLGQDQPQHF.

The chain is built from TRBV9 and TRBJ1-1, with TRBD1 as a possible D gene (6 bases). The CDR3 has 15 amino acids. Germline V gene data show CDR1 as SGDLS and CDR2 as YYNGEE. Deletions cut 0 bases from V and 3 bases from J, with 12 bases between. CDR3 loop: CASSVGTGWDTEAFF. Here the CDR3 DNA reads TGTGCCAGCAGCGTAGGAACAGGGTGGGACACTGAAGCTTTCTTT.

The rearrangement links TRBV7-9 to TRBJ2-7; 9 nucleotides line up with TRBD2. The CDR3 contains 16 residues. Germline V CDR1 and CDR2: SEHNR, FQNEAQ (reference sequence). The V and J ends lost 0 bases and 4 bases, in that order; junction bases with no gene match: 7. The CDR3 DNA reads TGTGCCAGCAGCTTAGCTAGCGGGAGAGAGTGGTACGAGCAGTACTTC. Translation gives CASSLASGREWYEQYF.

The chain links TRBV6-5 to TRBJ2-7; 13 nucleotides align to TRBD2. The CDR3 extends over 15 amino acids. Germline-derived CDR1 and CDR2 are MNHEY and SVGAGI. V dropped 1 base and J dropped 5; count of bases not matched to a gene: 2. The CDR3 loop is CASSYLGLAGNEQYF. The CDR3 DNA reads as TGTGCCAGCAGTTACTTGGGACTAGCGGGAAACGAGCAGTACTTC.

The V gene is TRBV11-3, the J gene TRBJ2-5, with a possible D match to TRBD2 (6 bases). Germline lookup yields CDR1 SGHNT and CDR2 YENEEA. The CDR3 spans 13 residues. Trimming removed 5 bases at V and 2 bases at J, with 9 bases between. CDR3 sequence (DNA): TGTGCCAGCAGCCGGAGCGGGCAAGAGACCCAGTACTTC. This translates into CASSRSGQETQYF.

V usage is TRBV10-3 and J usage is TRBJ2-7, with D hard to call. CDR3 length equals 13 residues. The V gene's germline CDR1 is ENHRY and CDR2 SYGVKD. V shed 10 bases and J shed 3 bases, with 16 bases lying between them. The CDR3: CASRRDTYYEQYF. The CDR3, as DNA: TGTGCCAGCCGGAGAGATACTTACTACGAGCAGTACTTC.

The chain joins TRBV15 to TRBJ2-3; a possible D gene is TRBD2 (5 bases). The V and J ends lost 6 bases and 1 base respectively, with 17 bases between them. This CDR3 has 16 amino acids. In germline, CDR1 is LNHNV, CDR2 YYDKDF (reference sequence). The CDR3 nucleotides are TGTGCCACCAGTGGCTCTCGGGGATGGGGCACAGATACGCAGTATTTT. It is translated as CATSGSRGWGTDTQYF.

The gene calls are TRBV6-1 and TRBJ2-7; D possibly corresponds to TRBD2 (6 bases). Trimming shortened V by 6 bases and J by 0 bases, and 15 bases separated the two germline ends. The CDR3 is 15 residues long. Looked up from germline, CDR1 is MNHNS and CDR2 is SASEGT. The CDR3 spells CASRPRDSSSYEQYF. Written as DNA, the CDR3 is TGTGCCAGCAGGCCCCGGGACTCAAGCTCCTACGAGCAGTACTTC.

The chain uses TRBV18 and TRBJ1-5, with D unresolved. Trimming removed 2 bases at V and 0 bases at J, with 8 bases between. The CDR3 loop spans 15 amino acids. Germline V gene data show CDR1 as KGHSH and CDR2 as LQKENI. CDR3: CASSPGSNSNQPQHF. CDR3 sequence (DNA): TGTGCCAGCTCACCAGGCAGTAATAGCAATCAGCCCCAGCATTTT.

For the CDR3, the DNA is TGTGCCAGCTCACCCCTAGAGTCCAATGAGCAGTTCTTC. Encoded protein: CASSPLESNEQFF. The chain joins TRBV18 to TRBJ2-1; no clear D. The CDR3 runs to 13 residues. Germline assignment: CDR1 KGHSH and CDR2 LQKENI. Trimming took 3 bases from V and 6 from J, leaving 9 bases between them.

The chain links TRBV19 to TRBJ2-7; TRBD1 matches 10 bases. Germline CDR1 LNHDA, CDR2 SQIVND (reference sequence). This CDR3 is 15 amino acids long. V lost 4 bases, J lost 7 bases, and 10 bases stayed unmatched. The CDR3 coding sequence is TGTGCCAGTAGTAGGACAGGGGGACCGTCGGGGGAGCAGTACTTC. Translated, it gives CASSRTGGPSGEQYF.

There are a few counts of this clone. This chain connects TRBV2 to TRBJ2-3, with D unclear. V lost 6 bases to trimming and J lost 2 bases, with 9 bases between them. The CDR3 runs 13 residues. CDR1 and CDR2 from the germline V gene are SNHLY and FYNNEI. CDR3 loop: CASSLSFTDTQYF. CDR3 nucleotides: TGTGCCAGCAGCTTGAGCTTCACAGATACGCAGTATTTT.

The CDR3, as DNA: TGTGCCAGCTCACCACCGAGGGAGGCGAGACGCTCTGGGGCCAACGTCCTGACTTTC. It translates to CASSPPREARRSGANVLTF. The V gene is TRBV18, the J gene TRBJ2-6; maybe TRBD2 (6 bases). CDR1 and CDR2 from the germline V gene are KGHSH and LQKENI. The CDR3 runs 19 residues. V lost 0 bases and J 0 bases, leaving 15 bases between the germline ends.

This clone has only one observation. V usage is TRBV6-5 and J usage is TRBJ1-4; TRBD1 matches 8 bases. This CDR3 spans 15 amino acids. Germline V lookup: CDR1 MNHEY, CDR2 SVGAGI. Trimming took 9 bases from V and 7 from J; bases not matched to a gene: 13. The CDR3 DNA reads as TGTGCCAGTAGACAGGGGTTTGGGAGGGGTGAAAAACTGTTTTTT. Its translation: CASRQGFGRGEKLFF.

This clone occurred a few times. The chain is built from TRBV19 and TRBJ2-2, with a weak D call TRBD1 (6 bases). V was clipped by 3 bases and J by 6 bases, with 11 bases between them. This CDR3 is 14 amino acids long. Germline V gene sequence: CDR1 LNHDA, CDR2 SQIVND (reference sequence). The CDR3 bases are TGTGCCAGTAGTATTGGTAACAGGGCCGGGGAGCTGTTTTTT. The encoded protein is CASSIGNRAGELFF.

This sequence joins TRBV29-1 and TRBJ1-5; D may be TRBD1 (5 bases). The V end lost 0 bases, the J end lost 3 bases, and 12 bases lay between the germline ends. CDR1 and CDR2 (germline): SQVTM, ANQGSEA. This CDR3 spans 15 amino acids. The CDR3 here is CSVEEGRGNNQPQHF. CDR3 in DNA: TGCAGCGTTGAAGAGGGGAGGGGAAACAATCAGCCCCAGCATTTT. Looking up the rest from reference TRBV29-1 and TRBJ1-5 gives the full variable domain: SAVISQKPSRDICQRGTSLTIQCQVDSQVTMMFWYRQQPGQSLTLIATANQGSEATYESGFVIDKFPISRPNLTFSTLTVSNMSPEDSSIYLCSVEEGRGNNQPQHFGDGTRLSIL.